This T cell receptor (beta chain) was captured by sequencing in a study of cytomegalovirus exposure and HLA in healthy donors. 13 Jbeta primers and 60 Vbeta primers were used for the PCR. The repertoire was sequenced with immunoSEQ multiplex PCR; TCRdb's copy has only in-frame clones and lacks some. This sample has more than 150,000 clones; over 65% occur once, and the top ten carry around 1.6%. This clone was observed once. In germline, CDR1 is MNHNS, CDR2 SASEGT. Trimming removed 6 bases at V and 3 bases at J, with 12 bases between. This CDR3 spans 13 amino acids. The chain links TRBV6-1 to TRBJ2-7; maybe TRBD2 (6 bases). Sequencing was carried out using PBMCs. This sequence originates from a man in his late teens or twenties in good health and CMV-seronegative. The CDR3 here is CASRPGGGYEQYF. The CDR3 DNA reads TGTGCCAGCAGACCCGGGGGAGGCTACGAGCAGTACTTC.